This TCR beta chain was captured by sequencing in a study of blood T cells in healthy people across ages. From germline, CDR1 is SGHTA and CDR2 FQGNSA. The CDR3 is 17 residues long. The V and J ends lost 2 bases and 2 bases, in that order; junction bases with no gene match: 10. Through a sample-barcoded 5' primer and a J-beta primer mix, a second PCR was run for 7 to 11 cycles. TCRdb analysed the 5' RACE reads with MiXCR anew, one entry per CDR3 protein. The data contain about 1.4 million distinct CDR3 sequences, 59% of them seen just once; the ten biggest clones take up 6.5% to 8%. This clonotype was recorded a few times.

The chain combines TRBV7-2 with TRBJ1-2, with TRBD1 matching 8 bases. The clonotype originates from a man younger than 30 in good health. The sequencing input was blood. In DNA form, the CDR3 reads TGTGCCAGCAGCTTATTTCCCGGGACAGGAAGCAACTATGGCTACACCTTC. Encoded protein: CASSLFPGTGSNYGYTF.